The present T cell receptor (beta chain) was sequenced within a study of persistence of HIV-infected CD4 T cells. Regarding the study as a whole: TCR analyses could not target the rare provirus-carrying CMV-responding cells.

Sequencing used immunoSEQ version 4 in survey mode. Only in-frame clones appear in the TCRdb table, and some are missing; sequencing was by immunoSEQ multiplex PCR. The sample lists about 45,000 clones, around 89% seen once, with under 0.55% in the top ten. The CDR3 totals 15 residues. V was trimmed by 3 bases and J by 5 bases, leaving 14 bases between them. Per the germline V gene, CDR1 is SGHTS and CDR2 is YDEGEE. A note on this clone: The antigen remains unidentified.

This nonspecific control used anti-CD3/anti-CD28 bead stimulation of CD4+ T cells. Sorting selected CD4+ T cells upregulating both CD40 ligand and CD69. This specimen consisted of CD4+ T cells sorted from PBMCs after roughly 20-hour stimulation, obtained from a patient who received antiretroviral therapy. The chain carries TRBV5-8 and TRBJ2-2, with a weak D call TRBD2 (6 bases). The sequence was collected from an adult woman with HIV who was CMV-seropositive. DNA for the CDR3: TGTGCCAGCAGCTCAGGACTAATCGGGACCGGGGAGCTGTTTTTT. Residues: CASSSGLIGTGELFF.